One and the same sample provided the 15 T cell receptor beta chains below, sequenced in a study of blood T cell repertoires in COVID-19. Only in-frame clones appear in the TCRdb table, and some are missing; sequencing was by immunoSEQ multiplex PCR. Here the sample spans 70,000 to 85,000 clones, approximately 90% being singletons. The sample was peripheral blood. These receptors were collected from a man in his 70s with active or convalescent COVID-19.

This chain links TRBV7-9 with TRBJ1-2; D perhaps matches TRBD1 (5 bases). The CDR3 extends over 13 amino acids. V shed 1 base and J shed 4 bases, with 7 bases lying between them. CDR1 is SEHNR, CDR2 FQNEAQ, per germline (reference sequence). The CDR3 protein is CASSLVGGYGYTF. In nucleotides, the CDR3 is TGTGCCAGCAGCTTAGTGGGGGGCTATGGCTACACCTTC.

The chain carries TRBV11-3 and TRBJ2-5; D unclear. Between the trimmed V and J ends, which lost 5 bases and 5 bases, there was a span of 6 bases. The CDR3 length is 11 residues. The germline CDR1 and CDR2 sequences are SGHNT and YENEEA. The CDR3 DNA sequence: TGTGCCAGCAGCCCTGTGGAGACCCAGTACTTC. Encoded protein: CASSPVETQYF.

The V and J genes are TRBV29-1 and TRBJ2-3, with D perhaps matching TRBD2 (6 bases). CDR1 and CDR2 from the germline V gene are SQVTM and ANQGSEA. V was pared by 6 bases and J by 0 bases, with 16 bases between. The CDR3 is made up of 15 amino acids. Here the CDR3 DNA reads TGCAGCGTAAGGGTAGCGGCCTCTAGCACAGATACGCAGTATTTT. Translated: CSVRVAASSTDTQYF.

The rearrangement uses TRBV6-1 and TRBJ2-7; perhaps TRBD2 as D (6 bases). There are 14 residues in the CDR3. Trimming pared 3 bases from V and 5 bases from J, leaving 14 bases between. Germline loops: CDR1 MNHNS, CDR2 SASEGT. CDR3 protein: CASSDWAGYNEQYF. Here the CDR3 DNA reads TGTGCCAGCAGTGACTGGGCGGGGTACAACGAGCAGTACTTC.

The chain carries TRBV28 and TRBJ1-2; D remains unclear. V lost 6 bases to trimming and J lost 0 bases, with 8 bases between them. The CDR3 runs 13 residues. CDR1 and CDR2 (germline): MDHEN, SYDVKM. CDR3 loop: CASRDSSNYGYTF. Here the CDR3 DNA reads TGTGCCAGCAGGGACTCCTCTAACTATGGCTACACCTTC.

The chain links TRBV7-8 to TRBJ2-3, with TRBD2 identical over 11 bases. Germline V gene sequence: CDR1 SGHVS, CDR2 FQNEAQ. The CDR3 is 18 residues long. Trimming removed 1 base from V and 4 bases from J; junction bases left unmatched: 10. The DNA of the CDR3 is TGTGCCAGCAGCTTAGTAGGTAGCGGGGGGGCCCGGGCAGATACGCAGTATTTT. This translates into CASSLVGSGGARADTQYF.

The chain combines TRBV6-4 with TRBJ1-5; a weak D match, TRBD1 (6 bases). There are 14 residues in the CDR3. Germline CDR1 is MRHNA and CDR2 is SNTAGT. Trimming removed 3 bases at V and 2 bases at J, with 8 bases between. This CDR3 reads CASSESGGNQPQHF. CDR3 DNA sequence: TGTGCCAGCAGTGAATCAGGGGGCAATCAGCCCCAGCATTTT.

V and J are TRBV29-1 and TRBJ1-2; a weak D match, TRBD1 (5 bases). This CDR3 region has 12 residues. Germline CDR1 reads SQVTM; CDR2 reads ANQGSEA. Trimming took 5 bases from V and 4 from J, leaving 11 bases between them. The CDR3 spells CSVPDKFYGYTF. DNA for the CDR3: TGCAGCGTTCCGGACAAGTTCTATGGCTACACCTTC.

This rearrangement joins TRBV11-2 to TRBJ2-7, with TRBD2 matching over 7 bases. Looked up from germline, CDR1 is SGHAT and CDR2 is FQNNGV. V trimming: 5 bases; J trimming: 5 bases; junction bases outside the gene matches: 12. This CDR3 contains 15 residues. CDR3 residues: CASSPPGRGRDEQYF. In DNA form, the CDR3 reads TGTGCCAGCAGCCCCCCGGGGCGGGGGAGGGACGAGCAGTACTTC.

The chain uses TRBV6-2 or TRBV6-3 and TRBJ2-5; no clear D gene. The CDR3 length is 12 residues. Germline CDR1 MNHEY, CDR2 SVGEGT. Trimming took 0 bases from V and 6 from J, leaving 5 bases between them. CDR3 sequence: CASSYSVQTQYF. The CDR3 DNA sequence: TGTGCCAGCAGTTACTCCGTCCAGACCCAGTACTTC.

V gene TRBV10-3 combines with J gene TRBJ1-3; D may be TRBD1 (6 bases). The CDR3 consists of 16 residues. V lost 2 bases to trimming and J lost 4 bases, with 15 bases between them. Germline V CDR1 and CDR2: ENHRY, SYGVKD. Here the CDR3 reads CAISEPDSHPGNTIYF. DNA for the CDR3: TGTGCCATCAGTGAGCCGGACAGTCATCCAGGAAACACCATATATTTT.

The chain links TRBV2 to TRBJ1-6; TRBD1 agrees at 8 bases. V lost 5 bases and J lost 6; bases outside the gene matches: 21. This CDR3 has 20 residues. Germline values: CDR1 SNHLY, CDR2 FYNNEI. For the CDR3, the DNA is TGTGCCAGCAGTTACCTTCGCGGGACAGGTTCCGCGGGGACTAATTCACCCCTCCACTTT. Translated: CASSYLRGTGSAGTNSPLHF.

This sequence joins TRBV18 and TRBJ1-6; weak D call: TRBD1 (6 bases). V was trimmed by 1 base and J by 5 bases, leaving 12 bases between them. Germline CDR1 is KGHSH and CDR2 is LQKENI. The CDR3 covers 16 residues. The CDR3 reads CASSPRTADNNSPLHF. CDR3 in DNA: TGTGCCAGCTCACCACGGACAGCCGATAATAATTCACCCCTCCACTTT. Full variable domain (rest looked up from reference TRBV18 and TRBJ1-6): NAGVMQNPRHLVRRRGQEARLRCSPMKGHSHVYWYRQLPEEGLKFMVYLQKENIIDESGMPKERFSAEFPKEGPSILRIQQVVRGDSAAYFCASSPRTADNNSPLHFGNGTRLTVT.

The chain combines TRBV28 with TRBJ1-1, with D unclear. Germline CDR1 MDHEN, CDR2 SYDVKM. The V end was cut by 2 bases, the J end by 2 bases, with 3 bases between. The CDR3 is 12 amino acids. The chain's CDR3 is CASSLQNTEAFF. The CDR3 region has the DNA TGTGCCAGCAGTTTACAAAACACTGAAGCTTTCTTT.

This clone has a single count. CDR3 protein: CASSIGNEGVRQPQHF. CDR3 nucleotides: TGTGCCAGTAGTATAGGGAATGAGGGGGTTCGCCAGCCCCAGCATTTT. This chain uses TRBV19 with TRBJ1-5; possibly TRBD1 for D (6 bases). The CDR3 sequence is 16 residues long. Germline V gene sequence: CDR1 LNHDA, CDR2 SQIVND (reference sequence). Trimming took 1 base from V and 7 from J, leaving 17 bases between them. Drawing the rest from reference TRBV19 and TRBJ1-5, the complete variable domain is DGGITQSPKYLFRKEGQNVTLSCEQNLNHDAMYWYRQDPGQGLRLIYYSQIVNDFQKGDIAEGYSVSREKKESFPLTVTSAQKNPTAFYLCASSIGNEGVRQPQHFGDGTRLSIL.